One and the same sample provided the 7 T cell receptor beta chains below, sequenced in a study of cytomegalovirus exposure and HLA in healthy donors. Researchers ran the PCR with 60 Vbeta and 13 Jbeta primers. Generated by immunoSEQ multiplex PCR, the TCRdb table keeps only in-frame clones and is missing some. Its clone listing holds 96,000 or so clones. Sequenced input: PBMCs. The receptors were sampled from a young woman in good health and CMV-seronegative.

The chain couples TRBV5-1 to TRBJ2-5; D might be TRBD2 (5 bases). With 0 bases removed from V and 3 bases from J, the gap between germline ends came to 9 bases. CDR1 and CDR2 (germline): SGHRS, YFSETQ. The CDR3 sequence is 14 residues long. The CDR3 DNA follows: TGCGCCAGCAGCTTGGATGATAGCGAAGAGACCCAGTACTTC. This gives the protein CASSLDDSEETQYF.

This chain uses TRBV6-5 with TRBJ2-3, with TRBD2 identical over 7 bases. CDR3 size: 15 residues. Per germline, CDR1 MNHEY and CDR2 SVGAGI. The V gene end was trimmed by 2 bases and the J gene end by 0 bases; junction bases not matched to a gene: 2. This chain's CDR3 is CASSYRGSSTDTQYF. In DNA, the CDR3 is TGTGCCAGCAGTTACCGCGGGAGTAGCACAGATACGCAGTATTTT.

The rearrangement uses TRBV4-1 and TRBJ2-2; tentatively, D is TRBD1 (5 bases). Deletions cut 4 bases from V and 1 base from J, with 13 bases between. In germline, CDR1 is MGHRA, CDR2 YSYEKL. The CDR3 consists of 16 residues. The CDR3 here is CASSRNRQRNTGELFF. DNA for the CDR3: TGCGCCAGCAGCCGGAACCGACAGAGGAACACCGGGGAGCTGTTTTTT.

The J gene is TRBJ1-2, the V gene TRBV6-6, with 9 bases aligning to TRBD1. The CDR3 has 15 amino acids. Germline-derived CDR1 and CDR2 are MNHNY and SVGAGI (reference sequence). Unmatched junction bases numbered 8, after V lost 5 bases and J lost 4 bases. As DNA, the CDR3 is TGTGCCAGCAGTCAGCGGGACAGGGAGGCCTATGGCTACACCTTC. It is translated as CASSQRDREAYGYTF.

This chain joins TRBV2 and TRBJ2-5, with 9 nucleotides matching TRBD2. This CDR3 comprises 13 residues. Germline values: CDR1 SNHLY, CDR2 FYNNEI. Germline trimming cut 8 bases from V and 4 bases from J; bases unmatched to any gene: 5. DNA for the CDR3: TGTGCCAGCCATATTAGCGGGAGAGAGACCCAGTACTTC. Its translation: CASHISGRETQYF.

The genes are TRBV28 and TRBJ2-7; 7 bases align to TRBD2. CDR1 is MDHEN and CDR2 is SYDVKM in the germline V gene. This CDR3 is built from 11 residues. V gave up 8 bases and J gave up 2 bases; unmatched junction bases: 0. The CDR3 region is CASGGAYEQYF. The CDR3 coding sequence is TGTGCCAGCGGGGGGGCCTACGAGCAGTACTTC.

The J gene is TRBJ1-5, the V gene TRBV6-5, with 9 bases that match TRBD1. The CDR3 loop spans 13 amino acids. The germline V gene has CDR1 MNHEY and CDR2 SVGAGI. Trimming took 6 bases from V and 8 from J; bases not matched to a gene: 5. CDR3 sequence: CASRRTGEEPQHF. The CDR3 DNA reads TGTGCCAGCAGGCGGACAGGGGAGGAGCCCCAGCATTTT.